Following are 24 T cell receptor beta chains from one sample sequenced in a study of OX40 agonist ivuxolimab in advanced cancers. Sequencing was performed with immunoSEQ multiplex PCR; in TCRdb, only in-frame clones are kept and a portion is missing. The top ten clones hold approximately 20% of a sample with about 26,000 clones, around 90% of them seen once. The sample in question was CD4+ or CD8+ T cells sorted from blood, obtained in a trial of the OX40 agonist ivuxolimab. The source of these receptors is an adult with an advanced solid tumor such as melanoma, head and neck, liver or kidney cancer.

This clone was recorded only once. The rearrangement links TRBV27 to TRBJ2-2; 14 bases are shared with TRBD2. Germline trimming cut 3 bases from V and 6 bases from J; bases unmatched to any gene: 3. The CDR3 has 16 residues. Germline V gene lookup returns CDR1 MNHEY and CDR2 SMNVEV (reference sequence). CDR3 in DNA: TGTGCCAGCAGTTTCGGACTAGCGGGAGGACCCGGGGAGCTGTTTTTT. Protein product: CASSFGLAGGPGELFF.

The chain carries TRBV7-9 and TRBJ2-7, with 7 nucleotides matching TRBD1. With V trimmed by 8 bases and J by 4 bases, 8 bases remained unmatched. Germline V gene data show CDR1 as SEHNR and CDR2 as FQNEAQ (reference sequence). The CDR3 is 13 amino acids. CDR3 loop: CASGGQTFYEQYF. Written as DNA, the CDR3 is TGTGCCAGCGGGGGACAGACTTTTTACGAGCAGTACTTC. Supplemented by reference TRBV7-9 and TRBJ2-7, the full variable domain reads DTGVSQNPRHKITKRGQNVTFRCDPISEHNRLYWYRQTLGQGPEFLTYFQNEAQLEKSRLLSDRFSAERPKGSFSTLEIQRTEQGDSAMYLCASGGQTFYEQYFGPGTRLTVT.

The chain couples TRBV5-6 to TRBJ1-3, with 7 bases matching TRBD1. Losses at the gene ends were 4 bases for V and 9 bases for J; bases not matched to a gene: 13. The CDR3 is 15 residues long. Per germline, CDR1 SGHDT and CDR2 YYEEEE. CDR3 sequence (DNA): TGTGCCAGCAGCCGAGAAACAGGGGAAATTGGCACCATATATTTT. Translating gives CASSRETGEIGTIYF.

The gene calls are TRBV11-2 and TRBJ1-3; 7 bases fit TRBD1. Germline values: CDR1 SGHAT, CDR2 FQNNGV. The CDR3 is made up of 15 amino acids. Trimming cost V 4 bases and J 2 bases; bases outside gene matches: 5. The DNA of the CDR3 is TGTGCCAGCAGCTCGACCGGGACAGCTGGAAACACCATATATTTT. This sequence encodes CASSSTGTAGNTIYF.

This rearrangement joins TRBV12-5 to TRBJ2-2, with 7 bases identical to TRBD2. The ends lost 3 bases at V and 5 bases at J; junction bases unmatched: 9. CDR1 LGHNT and CDR2 FRNRAP come from the germline V gene. The CDR3 length is 16 residues. The DNA for the CDR3 is TGTGCTAGTGGTTTATGGGACTACCTTCAAACCGGGGAGCTGTTTTTT. This translates into CASGLWDYLQTGELFF.

This clone was recorded a few times. The gene calls are TRBV9 and TRBJ1-5, with D possibly being TRBD1 (5 bases). The CDR3 is 15 residues long. Germline CDR1 and CDR2: SGDLS and YYNGEE. Trimming removed 0 bases at V and 0 bases at J, with 7 bases between. This CDR3 reads CASSVVGDSNQPQHF. CDR3 bases: TGTGCCAGCAGCGTAGTAGGGGATAGCAATCAGCCCCAGCATTTT.

The chain is built from TRBV28 and TRBJ2-7; 12 bases are shared with TRBD2. V dropped 6 bases and J dropped 5; count of bases not matched to a gene: 8. The CDR3 runs 15 residues. Per the germline V gene, CDR1 is MDHEN and CDR2 is SYDVKM. For the CDR3, the DNA is TGTGCCAGCAGCCTAGCGGGAGGGCCAGGGGACGAGCAGTACTTC. This gives the protein CASSLAGGPGDEQYF.

The chain links TRBV19 to TRBJ2-5; D is unclear. Trimming left V 5 bases short and J 0 bases short, with 7 bases between. CDR3 length: 13 residues. Germline assignment: CDR1 LNHDA and CDR2 SQIVND (reference sequence). CDR3 residues: CASSYVYQETQYF. CDR3 bases: TGTGCCAGTAGTTATGTGTACCAAGAGACCCAGTACTTC. The full variable domain, with the rest looked up from reference TRBV19 and TRBJ2-5, is DGGITQSPKYLFRKEGQNVTLSCEQNLNHDAMYWYRQDPGQGLRLIYYSQIVNDFQKGDIAEGYSVSREKKESFPLTVTSAQKNPTAFYLCASSYVYQETQYFGPGTRLLVL.

This sequence joins TRBV28 and TRBJ1-5; D is ambiguous. V shed 6 bases and J shed 2 bases, with 8 bases lying between them. This CDR3 comprises 13 residues. Germline V lookup: CDR1 MDHEN, CDR2 SYDVKM. The CDR3 sequence: CASSAGGNQPQHF. The CDR3 DNA sequence: TGTGCCAGCAGCGCCGGGGGCAATCAGCCCCAGCATTTT.

The V and J genes are TRBV4-2 and TRBJ2-5; 7 bases agree with TRBD2. The J call may be wrong; the DNA end is better matched by TRBJ2-7. The CDR3 has 16 amino acids. CDR1 and CDR2 from the germline V gene are LGHNA and YNFKEQ. This CDR3 is CASSQGRASGSYEQYF. CDR3 DNA: TGTGCCAGCAGCCAAGGTCGGGCTAGCGGTTCCTACGAGCAGTACTTC.

The chain joins TRBV25-1 to TRBJ2-5, with D perhaps matching TRBD2 (5 bases). Germline V CDR1 and CDR2: MGHDK, SYGVNS. The V end was cut by 3 bases, the J end by 3 bases, with 8 bases between. The CDR3 sequence is 13 residues long. The CDR3 nucleotides are TGTGCCAGCAGTGATTACGGGGAAGAGACCCAGTACTTC. Translation gives CASSDYGEETQYF.

For the CDR3, the DNA is TGTGCCAGTAGCCCCACGTCCAATGAGCAGTTCTTC. Its translation is CASSPTSNEQFF. The chain couples TRBV19 to TRBJ2-1; no reliable D call. This CDR3 is built from 12 residues. Germline V CDR1 and CDR2: LNHDA, SQIVND (reference sequence). V was cut by 6 bases and J by 6 bases, with 9 bases left in between.

The chain couples TRBV29-1 to TRBJ1-1; a possible D gene is TRBD1 (5 bases). The CDR3 spans 13 residues. The V end was cut by 6 bases, the J end by 7 bases, with 18 bases between. The germline V gene has CDR1 SQVTM and CDR2 ANQGSEA. The DNA of the CDR3 is TGCAGCGTGGGAGACAGTTTCTGGAGTGAAGCTTTCTTT. This translates into CSVGDSFWSEAFF.

The gene calls are TRBV7-6 and TRBJ2-1; TRBD2 matches 8 bases. Per the germline V gene, CDR1 is SGHVS and CDR2 is FNYEAQ. The J segment lost 8 bases and the V segment lost 5 bases, leaving 11 bases of the junction unmatched. The CDR3 has 15 amino acids. In DNA, the CDR3 is TGTGCCAGCAGCAAAACAGCGGGAGAGTTGGATGAGCAGTTCTTC. Its protein product is CASSKTAGELDEQFF.

This clone was picked up a small number of times. This chain links TRBV18 with TRBJ2-3; D unclear. CDR3 size: 12 residues. The germline V gene encodes CDR1 KGHSH and CDR2 LQKENI. V lost 3 bases and J 2 bases, leaving 3 bases between the germline ends. The CDR3 nucleotides read TGTGCCAGCTCACCCGACACAGATACGCAGTATTTT. Protein product: CASSPDTDTQYF.

The chain combines TRBV28 with TRBJ1-4, with D uncertain. CDR1 MDHEN and CDR2 SYDVKM come from the germline V gene. V lost 5 bases to trimming and J lost 6 bases, with 16 bases between them. The CDR3 is made up of 15 amino acids. CDR3 sequence (DNA): TGTGCCAGCAGTCGCCCGACACGTCTGGATGAAAAACTGTTTTTT. It is translated as CASSRPTRLDEKLFF.

The V call is TRBV27, the J call TRBJ1-5, with D perhaps matching TRBD1 (6 bases). The length of the CDR3 is 14 residues. CDR1 MNHEY and CDR2 SMNVEV come from the germline V gene (reference sequence). V was pared by 8 bases and J by 2 bases, with 13 bases between. The CDR3 coding sequence is TGTGCCAGCTCCTACAGGGCGGGCAATCAGCCCCAGCATTTT. Amino acid sequence: CASSYRAGNQPQHF.

V and J are TRBV15 and TRBJ2-1, with 13 bases that match TRBD2. The CDR3 extends over 18 amino acids. The junction had 13 bases not matched to a gene; V was cut back by 6 bases and J by 5 bases. From germline, CDR1 is LNHNV and CDR2 YYDKDF (reference sequence). The CDR3 region is CATRSRLAGGRWDNEQFF. The CDR3 DNA reads as TGTGCCACCAGATCTCGACTAGCGGGGGGCCGTTGGGACAATGAGCAGTTCTTC.

The chain recombines TRBV7-3 with TRBJ2-1; D tentatively fits TRBD1 or TRBD2 (5 bases each). From germline, CDR1 is SGHTA and CDR2 FQGTGA. Deletions cut 2 bases from V and 0 bases from J, with 8 bases between. The CDR3 has 15 residues. In DNA form, the CDR3 reads TGTGCCAGCAGCTTACTAGGGACCTCCTACAATGAGCAGTTCTTC. Translated, it gives CASSLLGTSYNEQFF.

The J gene is TRBJ2-7, the V gene TRBV28, with 9 nucleotides matching TRBD2. The CDR3 consists of 14 residues. Germline V gene data show CDR1 as MDHEN and CDR2 as SYDVKM. The V gene end was trimmed by 5 bases and the J gene end by 3 bases; junction bases not matched to a gene: 5. This CDR3 is CASSEIAGDYEQYF. The CDR3 DNA reads as TGTGCCAGCAGTGAAATAGCGGGAGACTACGAGCAGTACTTC.

This chain links TRBV7-2 with TRBJ2-7; 13 bases are shared with TRBD2. The germline gives CDR1 SGHTA, CDR2 FQGNSA. This CDR3 is 16 amino acids long. V shed 4 bases, J shed 5 bases, and the junction held 8 bases outside the gene matches. CDR3 in amino acids: CASSSLAGGRLDEQYF. CDR3 sequence (DNA): TGTGCCAGCAGCTCACTAGCGGGGGGGCGGTTGGACGAGCAGTACTTC.

The gene calls are TRBV30 and TRBJ1-1; D not resolved. The CDR3 sequence is 12 residues long. Germline V gene data show CDR1 as GTSNPN and CDR2 as SVGIG (reference sequence). V dropped 4 bases and J dropped 2 bases, with 8 bases sitting between them. CDR3 residues: CAWIVTNTEAFF. As DNA, the CDR3 is TGTGCCTGGATCGTGACAAACACTGAAGCTTTCTTT.

The chain joins TRBV6-6 to TRBJ1-1; D gene unclear. This CDR3 spans 12 amino acids. V lost 6 bases to trimming and J lost 5 bases, with 10 bases between them. Germline V gene data show CDR1 as MNHNY and CDR2 as SVGAGI (reference sequence). This CDR3 is CASSLSDTEAFF. CDR3 DNA: TGTGCCAGCAGCCTATCGGATACTGAAGCTTTCTTT.

This clone came up once. The rearrangement uses TRBV7-9 and TRBJ1-1; D is perhaps TRBD1 (5 bases). Trimming stripped 1 base from V and 3 bases from J, with 15 bases between. From germline, CDR1 is SEHNR and CDR2 FQNEAQ (reference sequence). This CDR3 has 16 residues. The CDR3 loop is CASSLVPKPGDTEAFF. The CDR3 DNA sequence: TGTGCCAGCAGCTTAGTCCCGAAACCGGGGGACACTGAAGCTTTCTTT.